The rows below give T cell receptor beta chains drawn from one sample of a study of cytomegalovirus exposure and HLA in healthy donors. Produced via immunoSEQ multiplex PCR; TCRdb's table is partial and in-frame only. Of over 150,000 clones detected, 77% appear once; the ten largest clones hold 3.7%. Sequenced input: PBMCs. These receptor sequences come from a woman aged 55-70 years in good health and CMV-seropositive. CDR3s include the opening cysteine and the closing phenylalanine or tryptophan. The order of the fields is D gene, V gene, J gene, clone size, CDR3 protein, CDR3 DNA. A D gene is named only where the DNA matches it firmly. Size is stated for part of the rows, as once, few or many counts, or as a class when the clone is expanded.

D: -; V: TRBV6-5; J: TRBJ1-2; size: -; CDR3: CASSREGNYGYTF; DNA: TGTGCCAGCAGTCGGGAGGGGAACTATGGCTACACCTTC
D: -; V: TRBV7-3; J: TRBJ2-2; size: few; CDR3: CASRDRHTGELFF; DNA: TGTGCCAGCAGGGACAGACACACCGGGGAGCTGTTTTTT
D: -; V: TRBV7-2; J: TRBJ1-6; size: -; CDR3: CASSSVNSPLHF; DNA: TGTGCCAGCAGCTCCGTGAATTCACCCCTCCACTTT
D: -; V: TRBV5-1; J: TRBJ1-1; size: few; CDR3: CASSPGLSDIDAFF; DNA: TGCGCCAGCAGCCCGGGACTTTCCGATATCGACGCTTTCTTT
D: TRBD2; V: TRBV9; J: TRBJ2-1; size: -; CDR3: CASSVDDPGGPVSLEQFF; DNA: TGTGCCAGCAGCGTAGATGATCCGGGAGGGCCTGTCTCTCTGGAGCAGTTCTTC
D: -; V: TRBV10-3; J: TRBJ2-1; size: few; CDR3: CATRETEYNEQFF; DNA: TGTGCCACCAGAGAGACGGAGTACAATGAGCAGTTCTTC
D: TRBD1; V: TRBV28; J: TRBJ1-6; size: -; CDR3: CASSPGDRSSPLHF; DNA: TGTGCCAGCAGTCCCGGGGACAGAAGTTCACCCCTCCACTTT
D: -; V: TRBV6-6; J: TRBJ2-5; size: -; CDR3: CASSYSPGGDQETQYF; DNA: TGTGCCAGCAGTTACTCACCCGGAGGGGACCAAGAGACCCAGTACTTC
D: -; V: TRBV5-1; J: TRBJ2-5; size: -; CDR3: CASSLNMEETQYF; DNA: TGCGCCAGCAGCTTGAACATGGAAGAGACCCAGTACTTC
D: -; V: TRBV9; J: TRBJ2-4; size: -; CDR3: CASSVLAGTTASQYF; DNA: TGTGCCAGCAGCGTACTAGCAGGGACAACGGCCAGTCAGTACTTC
D: -; V: TRBV6-4; J: TRBJ1-6; size: -; CDR3: CASSDSQTGANSPLHF; DNA: TGTGCCAGCAGTGACTCCCAGACAGGAGCAAATTCACCCCTCCACTTT
D: TRBD2; V: TRBV15; J: TRBJ2-4; size: -; CDR3: CATLALSGRTGNIQYF; DNA: TGTGCCACCTTGGCCCTTAGCGGGAGGACGGGAAACATTCAGTACTTC
D: -; V: TRBV19; J: TRBJ1-1; size: -; CDR3: CASRSGLPNTEAFF; DNA: TGTGCCAGTAGGTCGGGACTTCCGAACACTGAAGCTTTCTTT
D: TRBD2; V: TRBV27; J: TRBJ2-7; size: -; CDR3: CASSLSIGGSYEQYF; DNA: TGTGCCAGCAGTTTATCGATCGGGGGGAGCTACGAGCAGTACTTC
D: TRBD1; V: TRBV5-4; J: TRBJ2-4; size: -; CDR3: CASSPPPTGPDKNIQYF; DNA: TGTGCCAGCAGCCCACCCCCGACAGGGCCCGACAAAAACATTCAGTACTTC
D: TRBD1; V: TRBV7-9; J: TRBJ2-7; size: -; CDR3: CASSLPGGPYEQYF; DNA: TGTGCCAGCAGCTTACCAGGGGGACCCTACGAGCAGTACTTC
D: TRBD1; V: TRBV5-1; J: TRBJ1-4; size: -; CDR3: CASSWRGQGDEKLFF; DNA: TGCGCCAGCAGCTGGAGGGGACAGGGGGATGAAAAACTGTTTTTT
D: -; V: TRBV6-1; J: TRBJ1-2; size: once; CDR3: CASSEYGQPYGYTF; DNA: TGTGCCAGCAGTGAATATGGGCAGCCATATGGCTACACCTTC
D: -; V: TRBV15; J: TRBJ2-7; size: few; CDR3: CATSRARAYEQYF; DNA: TGTGCCACCAGCAGAGCAAGAGCCTACGAGCAGTACTTC
D: TRBD2; V: TRBV6-1; J: TRBJ2-7; size: -; CDR3: CASRASGSYEQYF; DNA: TGTGCCAGCAGGGCTAGCGGGAGTTACGAGCAGTACTTC
D: -; V: TRBV7-3; J: TRBJ2-7; size: -; CDR3: CASSPQGGYEQYF; DNA: TGTGCCAGCAGCCCACAGGGTGGGTACGAGCAGTACTTC
D: -; V: TRBV9; J: TRBJ1-3; size: -; CDR3: CASSAQGIGNTIYF; DNA: TGTGCCAGCAGCGCCCAGGGGATCGGAAACACCATATATTTT
D: -; V: TRBV10-2; J: TRBJ1-1; size: -; CDR3: CASTENTEAFF; DNA: TGCGCCAGCACAGAGAACACTGAAGCTTTCTTT
D: TRBD1; V: TRBV2; J: TRBJ1-1; size: -; CDR3: CASSRTGGQYSRAFF; DNA: TGTGCCAGCAGTCGGACAGGGGGGCAATACAGTAGAGCTTTCTTT
D: -; V: TRBV2; J: TRBJ1-5; size: few; CDR3: CASSEVQSNQPQHF; DNA: TGTGCCAGCAGTGAAGTACAGTCCAATCAGCCCCAGCATTTT
D: -; V: TRBV7-2; J: TRBJ1-4; size: -; CDR3: CASSLIVSGNEKLFF; DNA: TGTGCCAGCAGCTTAATTGTCAGCGGTAATGAAAAACTGTTTTTT
D: TRBD1; V: TRBV5-4; J: TRBJ1-2; size: few; CDR3: CASSSPGTAIDYTF; DNA: TGTGCCAGCAGCTCACCCGGGACAGCAATTGACTACACCTTC
D: TRBD1; V: TRBV9; J: TRBJ2-1; size: -; CDR3: CASSVAGQGGYNEQFF; DNA: TGTGCCAGCAGCGTAGCTGGACAGGGGGGATACAATGAGCAGTTCTTC
D: TRBD1; V: TRBV5-1; J: TRBJ1-2; size: few; CDR3: CASSGTGFDGYTF; DNA: TGCGCCAGCAGCGGGACAGGGTTCGATGGCTACACCTTC
D: -; V: TRBV6-4; J: TRBJ2-1; size: few; CDR3: CASSEGGGGYPKFF; DNA: TGTGCCAGCAGTGAAGGAGGGGGCGGCTACCCTAAGTTCTTC
D: -; V: TRBV7-9; J: TRBJ1-2; size: -; CDR3: CSSSLAPGNYGYTF; DNA: TGTTCCAGCAGCTTAGCCCCAGGGAACTATGGCTACACCTTC
D: -; V: TRBV5-4; J: TRBJ2-2; size: -; CDR3: CASSLRQAAGELFF; DNA: TGTGCCAGCAGCTTGCGTCAGGCCGCCGGGGAGCTGTTTTTT